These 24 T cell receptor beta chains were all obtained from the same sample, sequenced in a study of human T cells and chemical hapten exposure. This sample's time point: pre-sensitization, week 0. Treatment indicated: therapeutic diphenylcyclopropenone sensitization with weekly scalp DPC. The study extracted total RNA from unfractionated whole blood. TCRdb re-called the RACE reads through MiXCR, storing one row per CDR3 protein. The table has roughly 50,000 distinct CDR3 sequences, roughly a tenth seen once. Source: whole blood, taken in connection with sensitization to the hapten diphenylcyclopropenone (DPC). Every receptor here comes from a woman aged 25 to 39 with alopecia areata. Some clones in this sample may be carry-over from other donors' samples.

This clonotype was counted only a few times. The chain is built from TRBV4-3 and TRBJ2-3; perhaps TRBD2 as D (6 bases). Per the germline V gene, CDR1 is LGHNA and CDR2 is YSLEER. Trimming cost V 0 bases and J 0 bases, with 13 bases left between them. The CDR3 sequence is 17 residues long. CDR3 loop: CASSQESSGTSTDTQYF. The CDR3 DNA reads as TGCGCCAGCAGCCAAGAATCGTCGGGGACTAGCACAGATACGCAGTATTTT.

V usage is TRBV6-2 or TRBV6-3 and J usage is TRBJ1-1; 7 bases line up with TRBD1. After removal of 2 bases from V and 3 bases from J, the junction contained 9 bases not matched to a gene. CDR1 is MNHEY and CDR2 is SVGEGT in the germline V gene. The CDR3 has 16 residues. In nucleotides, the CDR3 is TGTGCCAGCAGTTACCCCCTCACAGGGGTCGACACTGAAGCTTTCTTT. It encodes CASSYPLTGVDTEAFF.

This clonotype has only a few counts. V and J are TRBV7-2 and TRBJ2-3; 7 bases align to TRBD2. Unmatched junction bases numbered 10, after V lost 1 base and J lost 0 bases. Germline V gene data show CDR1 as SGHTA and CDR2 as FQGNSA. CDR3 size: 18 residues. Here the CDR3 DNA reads TGTGCCAGCAGCTTAGGGTGGACTAGTGGGGGGAGCACAGATACGCAGTATTTT. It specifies CASSLGWTSGGSTDTQYF.

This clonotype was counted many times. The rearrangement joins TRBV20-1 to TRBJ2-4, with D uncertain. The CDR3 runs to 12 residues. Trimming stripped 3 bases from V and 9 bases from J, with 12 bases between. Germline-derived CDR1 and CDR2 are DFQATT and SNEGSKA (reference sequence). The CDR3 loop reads CSASPSHGIQYF. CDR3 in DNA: TGCAGTGCTAGTCCATCCCATGGCATTCAGTACTTC.

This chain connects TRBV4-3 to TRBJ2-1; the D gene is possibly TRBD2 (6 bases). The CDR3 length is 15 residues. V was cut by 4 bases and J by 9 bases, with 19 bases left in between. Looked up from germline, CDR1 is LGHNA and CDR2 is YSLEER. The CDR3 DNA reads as TGCGCCAGCAGCCGCACGGGCGGGGTCCGTGGTGAGCAGTTCTTC. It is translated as CASSRTGGVRGEQFF.

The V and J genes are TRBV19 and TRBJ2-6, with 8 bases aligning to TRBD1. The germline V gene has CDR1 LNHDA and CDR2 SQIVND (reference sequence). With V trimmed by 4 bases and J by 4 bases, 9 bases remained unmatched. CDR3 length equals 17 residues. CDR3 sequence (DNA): TGTGCCAGTAGTAAGACAGGGGTTTTAGCGGGGGCCAACGTCCTGACTTTC. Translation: CASSKTGVLAGANVLTF.

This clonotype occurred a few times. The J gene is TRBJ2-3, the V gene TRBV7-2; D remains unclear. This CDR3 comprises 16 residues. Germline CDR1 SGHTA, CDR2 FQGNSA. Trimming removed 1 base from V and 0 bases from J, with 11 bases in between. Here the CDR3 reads CASSLVVGSSTDTQYF. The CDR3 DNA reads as TGTGCCAGCAGCTTAGTGGTCGGCTCTAGCACAGATACGCAGTATTTT.

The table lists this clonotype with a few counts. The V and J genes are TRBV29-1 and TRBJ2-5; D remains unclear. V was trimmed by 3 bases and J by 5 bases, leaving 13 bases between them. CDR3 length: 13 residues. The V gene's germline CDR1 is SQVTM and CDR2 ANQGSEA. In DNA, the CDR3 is TGCAGCGTTGATCGGCCGGTATCGGAGACCCAGTACTTC. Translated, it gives CSVDRPVSETQYF.

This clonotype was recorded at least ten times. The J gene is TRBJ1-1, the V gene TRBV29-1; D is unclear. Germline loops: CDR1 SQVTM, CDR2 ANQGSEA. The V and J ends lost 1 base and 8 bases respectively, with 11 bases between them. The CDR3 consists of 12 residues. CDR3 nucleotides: TGCAGCGTTGAAGTCACCCGGAGGGAAGCTTTCTTT. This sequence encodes CSVEVTRREAFF.

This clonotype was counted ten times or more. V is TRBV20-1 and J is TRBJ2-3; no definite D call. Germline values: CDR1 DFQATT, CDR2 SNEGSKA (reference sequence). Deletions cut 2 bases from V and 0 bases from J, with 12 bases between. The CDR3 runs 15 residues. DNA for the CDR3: TGCAGTGCTAGATCCACATGGTCCAGCACAGATACGCAGTATTTT. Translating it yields CSARSTWSSTDTQYF.

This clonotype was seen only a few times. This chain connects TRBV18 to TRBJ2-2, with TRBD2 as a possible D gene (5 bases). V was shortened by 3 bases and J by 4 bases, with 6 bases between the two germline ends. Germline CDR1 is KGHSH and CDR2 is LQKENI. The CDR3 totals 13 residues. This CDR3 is CASSPTSTGELFF. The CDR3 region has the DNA TGTGCCAGCTCACCTACTAGCACCGGGGAGCTGTTTTTT.

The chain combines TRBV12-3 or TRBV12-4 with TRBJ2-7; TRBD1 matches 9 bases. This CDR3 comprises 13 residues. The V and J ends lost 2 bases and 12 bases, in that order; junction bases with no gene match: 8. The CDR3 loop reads CASSLRDRDPSYF. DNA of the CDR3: TGTGCCAGCAGTTTAAGGGACAGGGATCCGTCGTACTTC.

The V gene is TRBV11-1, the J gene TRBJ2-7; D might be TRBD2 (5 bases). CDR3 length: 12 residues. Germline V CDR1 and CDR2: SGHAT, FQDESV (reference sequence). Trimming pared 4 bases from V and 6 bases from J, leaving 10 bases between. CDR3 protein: CASSSSRGEQYF. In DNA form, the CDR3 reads TGTGCCAGCAGCTCGTCCCGGGGCGAGCAGTACTTC.

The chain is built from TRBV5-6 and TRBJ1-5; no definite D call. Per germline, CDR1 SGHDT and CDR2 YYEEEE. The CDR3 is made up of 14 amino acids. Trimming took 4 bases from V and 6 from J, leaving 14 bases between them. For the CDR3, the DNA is TGTGCCAGCAGCATACAAATTGGCGGTCAGCCCCAGCATTTT. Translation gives CASSIQIGGQPQHF.

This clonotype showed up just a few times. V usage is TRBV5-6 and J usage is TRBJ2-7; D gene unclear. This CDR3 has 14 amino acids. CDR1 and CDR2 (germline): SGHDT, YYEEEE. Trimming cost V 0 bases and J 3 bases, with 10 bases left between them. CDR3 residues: CASSLVTDLYEQYF. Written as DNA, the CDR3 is TGTGCCAGCAGCTTGGTCACGGACCTCTACGAGCAGTACTTC.

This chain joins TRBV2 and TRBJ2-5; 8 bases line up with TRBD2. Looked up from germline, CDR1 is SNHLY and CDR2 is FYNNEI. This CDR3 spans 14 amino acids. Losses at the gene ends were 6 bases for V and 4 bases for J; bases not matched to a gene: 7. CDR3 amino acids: CASRPGTRGETQYF. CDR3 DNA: TGTGCCAGCAGACCCGGGACTAGGGGAGAGACCCAGTACTTC.

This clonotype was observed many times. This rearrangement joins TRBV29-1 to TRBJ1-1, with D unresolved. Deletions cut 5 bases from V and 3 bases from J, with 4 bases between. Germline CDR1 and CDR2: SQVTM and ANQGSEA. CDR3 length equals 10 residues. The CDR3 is CSVRDTEAFF. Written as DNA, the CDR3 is TGCAGCGTTCGGGACACTGAAGCTTTCTTT.

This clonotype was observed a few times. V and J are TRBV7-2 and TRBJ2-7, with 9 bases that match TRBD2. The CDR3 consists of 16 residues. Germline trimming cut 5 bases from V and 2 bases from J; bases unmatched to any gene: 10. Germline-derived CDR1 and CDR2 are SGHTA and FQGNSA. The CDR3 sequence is CASSPAGGEGTYEQYF. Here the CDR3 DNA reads TGTGCCAGCAGCCCAGCGGGGGGTGAGGGGACCTACGAGCAGTACTTC.

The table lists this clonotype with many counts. The CDR3 DNA is TGTGCCAGCAGTCCCACTCTGAACGGAGCAGGGGGCTCTAGCACAGATACGCAGTATTTT. Encoded protein: CASSPTLNGAGGSSTDTQYF. This chain uses TRBV25-1 with TRBJ2-3; 8 bases agree with TRBD1. The CDR3 consists of 20 residues. V trimming: 5 bases; J trimming: 0 bases; junction bases outside the gene matches: 19. Germline V gene data show CDR1 as MGHDK and CDR2 as SYGVNS.

CDR3 sequence: CASRNRVTGELFF. The CDR3 nucleotides are TGTGCCAGCAGAAACAGGGTCACCGGGGAGCTGTTTTTT. The rearrangement uses TRBV2 and TRBJ2-2; D perhaps matches TRBD1 (6 bases). CDR3 length equals 13 residues. Germline-derived CDR1 and CDR2 are SNHLY and FYNNEI. V shed 6 bases and J shed 4 bases, with 9 bases lying between them.

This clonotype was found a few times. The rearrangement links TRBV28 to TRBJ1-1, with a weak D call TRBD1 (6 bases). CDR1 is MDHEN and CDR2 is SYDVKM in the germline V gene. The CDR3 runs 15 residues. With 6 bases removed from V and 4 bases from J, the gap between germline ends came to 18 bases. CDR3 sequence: CASRSQGGGRTEAFF. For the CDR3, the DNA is TGTGCCAGCAGGTCACAGGGTGGAGGACGCACTGAAGCTTTCTTT.

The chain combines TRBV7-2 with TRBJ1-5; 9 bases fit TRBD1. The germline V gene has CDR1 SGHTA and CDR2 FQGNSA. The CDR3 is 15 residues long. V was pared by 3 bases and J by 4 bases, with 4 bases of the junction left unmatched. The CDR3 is CASSFGTGINQPQHF. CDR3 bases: TGTGCCAGCAGCTTTGGGACAGGGATAAATCAGCCCCAGCATTTT.

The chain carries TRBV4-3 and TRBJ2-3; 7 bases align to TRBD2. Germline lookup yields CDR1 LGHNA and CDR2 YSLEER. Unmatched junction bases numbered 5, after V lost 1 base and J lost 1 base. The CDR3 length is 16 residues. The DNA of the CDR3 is TGCGCCAGCAGCCAAGCTGGGGCGGGGGGCACAGATACGCAGTATTTT. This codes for CASSQAGAGGTDTQYF.

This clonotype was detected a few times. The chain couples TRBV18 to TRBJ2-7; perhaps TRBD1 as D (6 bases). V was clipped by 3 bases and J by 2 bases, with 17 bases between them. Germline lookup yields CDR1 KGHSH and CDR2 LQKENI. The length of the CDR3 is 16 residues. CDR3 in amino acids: CASSPGNRDTTYEQYF. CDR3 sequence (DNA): TGTGCCAGCTCACCTGGAAATAGGGACACAACCTACGAGCAGTACTTC. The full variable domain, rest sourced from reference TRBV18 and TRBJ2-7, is NAGVMQNPRHLVRRRGQEARLRCSPMKGHSHVYWYRQLPEEGLKFMVYLQKENIIDESGMPKERFSAEFPKEGPSILRIQQVVRGDSAAYFCASSPGNRDTTYEQYFGPGTRLTVT.